The T cell receptor beta chain under discussion was sequenced for a study of CD8+CD57+ T cells in acquired aplastic anemia. The wider study: Average CD4+ read depth in healthy donors was about 10.8 million reads.

CDR3 size: 17 residues. Germline CDR1 and CDR2: SGHTA and FQGTGA. Profiles of TCR beta VDJ and CDR3 were generated from a genomic DNA template. TCRdb re-called the reads through MiXCR, storing one row per CDR3 protein. Found here are some 240,000 distinct CDR3 sequences, 30% to 40% of them singletons; the top ten hold approximately 1.2%. Study-wide results and caveats: Patients had about 31 CD8+ CDR3 sequences in common with controls (the shared set). Patients versus controls showed no significant CD8+ Simpson's diversity difference.

To note about this clonotype: Its antigen remains unknown. A junction boundary mismatches the germline segment, possibly from a read error.

The gene calls are TRBV7-3 and TRBJ2-2; 7 nucleotides agree with TRBD2. This receptor was obtained from a human donor in good health, serving as a control. Sequenced sample: sorted CD4+, CD8+, or CD8+CD57+ T cells (not recorded which) from PBMCs. CDR3 nucleotide sequence: TGTGCCAGCAGCTTATCGAGACCTAGCGGCCCCACCGGGAAGCTGTTTTTT. This encodes CASSLSRPSGPTGKLFF.